The TCR beta chain described here comes from a study of blood T cell repertoires in COVID-19. Study in general: Collection of acute and convalescent COVID-19 samples took place in the United States, Italy and Spain. Sample material is recorded as cDNA or gDNA derived from T cells, B-cell-depleted T cells, or PBMCs.

As originally analysed: Nucleated cell counts were estimated from reference gene primer amplification. Profiled with immunoSEQ multiplex PCR; TCRdb holds only in-frame clones, not every one. That table supplies the V and J calls and clone size; D and trimming were determined from the DNA. Of about 280,000 clones listed, approximately 85% were seen once; the top ten hold 9.5% to 11%. This receptor was taken from a woman aged 70 to 79 with acute or convalescent COVID-19. Sequenced: peripheral blood.

In DNA, the CDR3 is TGTGCCAGCAGCCTGGCGAGGCGGGAGACCCAGTACTTC. Its translation is CASSLARRETQYF. The chain joins TRBV27 to TRBJ2-5; no clear D gene. The length of the CDR3 is 13 residues. V shed 6 bases and J shed 5 bases, with 13 bases lying between them. Germline V gene data show CDR1 as MNHEY and CDR2 as SMNVEV (reference sequence).